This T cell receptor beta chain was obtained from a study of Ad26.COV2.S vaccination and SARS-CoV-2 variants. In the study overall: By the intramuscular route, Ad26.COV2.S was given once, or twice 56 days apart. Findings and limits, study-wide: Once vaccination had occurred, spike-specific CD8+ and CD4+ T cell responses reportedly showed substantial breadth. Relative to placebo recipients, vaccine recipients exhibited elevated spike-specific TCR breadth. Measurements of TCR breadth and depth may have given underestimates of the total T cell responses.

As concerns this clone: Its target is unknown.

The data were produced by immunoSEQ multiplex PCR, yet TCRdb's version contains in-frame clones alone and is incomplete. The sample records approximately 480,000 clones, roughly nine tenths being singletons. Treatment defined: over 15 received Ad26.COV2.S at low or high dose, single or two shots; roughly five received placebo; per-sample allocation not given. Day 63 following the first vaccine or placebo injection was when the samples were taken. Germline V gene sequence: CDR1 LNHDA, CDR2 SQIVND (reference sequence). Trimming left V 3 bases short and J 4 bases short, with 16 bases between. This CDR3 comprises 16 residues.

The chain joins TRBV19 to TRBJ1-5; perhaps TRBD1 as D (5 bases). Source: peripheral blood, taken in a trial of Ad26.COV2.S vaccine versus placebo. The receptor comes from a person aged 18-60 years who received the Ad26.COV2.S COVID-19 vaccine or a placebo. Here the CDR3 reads CASSIPAGLGNQPQHF. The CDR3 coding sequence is TGTGCCAGTAGTATCCCCGCAGGGCTTGGGAATCAGCCCCAGCATTTT. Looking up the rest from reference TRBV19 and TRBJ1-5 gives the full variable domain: DGGITQSPKYLFRKEGQNVTLSCEQNLNHDAMYWYRQDPGQGLRLIYYSQIVNDFQKGDIAEGYSVSREKKESFPLTVTSAQKNPTAFYLCASSIPAGLGNQPQHFGDGTRLSIL.